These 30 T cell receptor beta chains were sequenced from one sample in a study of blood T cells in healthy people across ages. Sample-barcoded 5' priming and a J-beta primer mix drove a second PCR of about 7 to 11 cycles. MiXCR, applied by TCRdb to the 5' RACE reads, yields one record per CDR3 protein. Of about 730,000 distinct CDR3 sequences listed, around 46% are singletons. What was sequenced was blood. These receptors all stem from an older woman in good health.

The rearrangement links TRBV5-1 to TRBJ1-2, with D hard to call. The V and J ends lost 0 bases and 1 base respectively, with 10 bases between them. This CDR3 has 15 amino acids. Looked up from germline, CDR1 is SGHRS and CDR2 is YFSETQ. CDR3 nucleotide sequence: TGCGCCAGCAGCTTGGCCATGGGTTTTAACTATGGCTACACCTTC. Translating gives CASSLAMGFNYGYTF. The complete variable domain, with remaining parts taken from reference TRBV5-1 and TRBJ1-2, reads KAGVTQTPRYLIKTRGQQVTLSCSPISGHRSVSWYQQTPGQGLQFLFEYFSETQRNKGNFPGRFSGRQFSNSRSEMNVSTLELGDSALYLCASSLAMGFNYGYTFGSGTRLTVV.

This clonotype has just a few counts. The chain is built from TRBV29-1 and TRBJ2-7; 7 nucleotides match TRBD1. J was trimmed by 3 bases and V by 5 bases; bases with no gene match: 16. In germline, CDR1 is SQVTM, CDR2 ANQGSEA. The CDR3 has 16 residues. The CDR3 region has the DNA TGCAGCGTTTGGGTTGAGGGGGCAAAAGGTCTCTACGAGCAGTACTTC. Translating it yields CSVWVEGAKGLYEQYF.

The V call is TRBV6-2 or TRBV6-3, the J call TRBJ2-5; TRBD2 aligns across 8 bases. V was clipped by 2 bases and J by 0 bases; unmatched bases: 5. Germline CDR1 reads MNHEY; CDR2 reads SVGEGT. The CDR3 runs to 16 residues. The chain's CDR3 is CASSYGPGLDQETQYF. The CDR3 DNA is TGTGCCAGCAGTTACGGGCCGGGACTAGACCAAGAGACCCAGTACTTC.

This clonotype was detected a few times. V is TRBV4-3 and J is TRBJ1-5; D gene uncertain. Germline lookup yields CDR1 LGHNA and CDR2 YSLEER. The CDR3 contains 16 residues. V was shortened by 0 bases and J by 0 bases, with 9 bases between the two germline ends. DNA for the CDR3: TGCGCCAGCAGCCAAGAGGCCACTTATAGCAATCAGCCCCAGCATTTT. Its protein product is CASSQEATYSNQPQHF.

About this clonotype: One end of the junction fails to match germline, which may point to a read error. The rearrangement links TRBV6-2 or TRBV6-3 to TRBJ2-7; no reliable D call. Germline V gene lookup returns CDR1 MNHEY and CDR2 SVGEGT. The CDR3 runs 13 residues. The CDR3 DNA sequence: TGTGCCAGCAGTTCTGAACCTACAGTAGATTTAGACTTC. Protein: CASSSEPTVDLDF.

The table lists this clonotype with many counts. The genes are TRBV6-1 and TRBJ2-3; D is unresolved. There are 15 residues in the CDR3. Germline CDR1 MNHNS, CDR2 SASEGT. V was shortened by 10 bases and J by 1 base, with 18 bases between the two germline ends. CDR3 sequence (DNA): TGTGCCATCCCCTTCGGCGTTTACCGCACAGATACGCAGTATTTT. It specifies CAIPFGVYRTDTQYF.

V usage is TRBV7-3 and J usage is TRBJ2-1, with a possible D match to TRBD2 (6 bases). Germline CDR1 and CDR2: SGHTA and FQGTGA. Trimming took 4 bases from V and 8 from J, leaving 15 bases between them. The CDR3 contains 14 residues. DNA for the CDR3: TGTGCCAGCAGCTCCCAGGGATTAGCGGATGAGCAGTTCTTC. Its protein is CASSSQGLADEQFF.

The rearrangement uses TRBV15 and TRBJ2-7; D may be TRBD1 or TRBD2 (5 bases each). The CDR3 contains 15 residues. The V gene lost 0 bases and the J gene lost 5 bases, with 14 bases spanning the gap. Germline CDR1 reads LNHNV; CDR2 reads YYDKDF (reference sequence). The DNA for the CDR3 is TGTGCCACCAGCAGAGATCCAGGGACGTACGACGAGCAGTACTTC. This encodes CATSRDPGTYDEQYF.

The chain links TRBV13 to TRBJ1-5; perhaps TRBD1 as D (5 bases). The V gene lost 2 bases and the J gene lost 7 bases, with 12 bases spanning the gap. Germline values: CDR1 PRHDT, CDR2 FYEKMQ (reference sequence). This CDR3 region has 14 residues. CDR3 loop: CASSLRGFGQPQHF. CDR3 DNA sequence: TGTGCCAGCAGCTTAAGGGGCTTTGGGCAGCCCCAGCATTTT.

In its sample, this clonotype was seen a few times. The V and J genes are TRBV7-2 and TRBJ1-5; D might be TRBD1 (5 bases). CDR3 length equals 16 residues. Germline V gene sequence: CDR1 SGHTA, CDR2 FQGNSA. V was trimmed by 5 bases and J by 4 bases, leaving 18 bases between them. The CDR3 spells CASSERNRGPNQPQHF. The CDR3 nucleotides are TGTGCCAGCAGCGAGAGAAATAGGGGTCCGAATCAGCCCCAGCATTTT.

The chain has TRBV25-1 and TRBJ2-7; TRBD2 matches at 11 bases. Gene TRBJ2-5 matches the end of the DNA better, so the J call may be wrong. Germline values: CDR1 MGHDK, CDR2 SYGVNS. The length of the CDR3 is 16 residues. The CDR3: CASSVPSSGGAKTQYF. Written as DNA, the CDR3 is TGTGCCAGCAGTGTGCCCAGTAGCGGGGGGGCTAAGACCCAGTACTTC.

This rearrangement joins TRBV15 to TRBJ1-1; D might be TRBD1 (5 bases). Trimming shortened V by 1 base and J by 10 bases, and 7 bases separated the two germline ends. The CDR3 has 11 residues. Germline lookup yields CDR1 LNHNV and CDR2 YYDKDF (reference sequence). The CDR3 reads CATSRGDRAFF. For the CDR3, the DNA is TGTGCCACCAGCAGAGGGGACCGAGCTTTCTTT.

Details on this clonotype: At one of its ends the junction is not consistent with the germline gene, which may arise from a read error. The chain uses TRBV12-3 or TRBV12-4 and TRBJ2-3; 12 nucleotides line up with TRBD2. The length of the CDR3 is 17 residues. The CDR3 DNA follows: TGTGCCAGCAGTTTGTTTTGGACTAGCGGGGTTACAGATACGCGGTATTTT. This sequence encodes CASSLFWTSGVTDTRYF.

The CDR3 bases are TGCGCCAGCAGCTGGGGACAGTATCAGCCCCAGCATTTT. It yields the protein CASSWGQYQPQHF. This rearrangement joins TRBV5-1 to TRBJ1-5; 7 bases line up with TRBD1. Trimming removed 3 bases from V and 5 bases from J; junction bases left unmatched: 2. The CDR3 sequence is 13 residues long. Germline V lookup: CDR1 SGHRS, CDR2 YFSETQ.

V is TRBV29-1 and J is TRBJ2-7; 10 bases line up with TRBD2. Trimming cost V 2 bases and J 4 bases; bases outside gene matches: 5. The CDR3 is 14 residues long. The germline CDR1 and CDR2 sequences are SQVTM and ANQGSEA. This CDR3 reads CSVEPLAGDYEQYF. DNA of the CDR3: TGCAGCGTTGAACCCCTAGCGGGAGATTACGAGCAGTACTTC.

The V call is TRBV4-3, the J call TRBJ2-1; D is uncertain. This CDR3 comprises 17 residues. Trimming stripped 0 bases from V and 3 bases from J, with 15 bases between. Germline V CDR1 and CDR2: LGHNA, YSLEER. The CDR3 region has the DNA TGCGCCAGCAGCCAAGATCTCCCCGGGTTGAGCTACAATGAGCAGTTCTTC. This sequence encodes CASSQDLPGLSYNEQFF.

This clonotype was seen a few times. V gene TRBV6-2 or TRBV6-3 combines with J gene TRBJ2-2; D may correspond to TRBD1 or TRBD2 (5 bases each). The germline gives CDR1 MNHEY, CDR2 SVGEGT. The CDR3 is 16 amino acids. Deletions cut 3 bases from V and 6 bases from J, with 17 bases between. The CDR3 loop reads CASSYAPKLGAGELFF. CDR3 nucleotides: TGTGCCAGCAGTTATGCGCCCAAACTAGGGGCCGGGGAGCTGTTTTTT.

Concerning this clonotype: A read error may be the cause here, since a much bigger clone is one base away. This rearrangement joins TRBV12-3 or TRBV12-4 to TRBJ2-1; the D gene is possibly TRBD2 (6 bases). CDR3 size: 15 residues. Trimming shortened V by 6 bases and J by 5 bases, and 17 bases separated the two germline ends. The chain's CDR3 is CASSPGASVNNEQFF. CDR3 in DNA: TGTGCCAGCAGCCCCGGGGCTAGCGTAAACAATGAGCAGTTCTTC.

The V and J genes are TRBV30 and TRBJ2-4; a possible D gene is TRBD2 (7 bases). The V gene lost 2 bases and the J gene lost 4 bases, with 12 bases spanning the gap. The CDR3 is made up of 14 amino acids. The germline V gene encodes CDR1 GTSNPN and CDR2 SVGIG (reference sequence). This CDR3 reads CAWSKGGEKNIQYF. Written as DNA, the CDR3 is TGTGCCTGGAGTAAAGGGGGGGAAAAAAACATTCAGTACTTC.

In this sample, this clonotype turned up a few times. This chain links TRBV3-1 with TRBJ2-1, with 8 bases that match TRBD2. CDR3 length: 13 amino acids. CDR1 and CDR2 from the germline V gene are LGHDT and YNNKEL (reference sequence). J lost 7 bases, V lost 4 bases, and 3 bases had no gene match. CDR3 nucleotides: TGTGCCAGCAGCCGCGGGGGGTCGAATGAGCAGTTCTTC. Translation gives CASSRGGSNEQFF.

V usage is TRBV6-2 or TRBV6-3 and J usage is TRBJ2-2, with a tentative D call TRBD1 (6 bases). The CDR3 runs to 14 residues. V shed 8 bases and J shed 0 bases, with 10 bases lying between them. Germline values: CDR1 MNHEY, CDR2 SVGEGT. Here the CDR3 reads CASSGQPNTGELFF. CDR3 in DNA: TGTGCCAGCTCGGGACAACCGAACACCGGGGAGCTGTTTTTT.

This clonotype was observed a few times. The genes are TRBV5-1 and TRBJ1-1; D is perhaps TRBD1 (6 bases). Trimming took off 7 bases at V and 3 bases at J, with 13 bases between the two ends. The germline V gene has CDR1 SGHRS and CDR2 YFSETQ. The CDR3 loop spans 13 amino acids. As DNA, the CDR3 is TGCGCCAGCTTCAGGGGTGAGGACACTGAAGCTTTCTTT. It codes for CASFRGEDTEAFF.

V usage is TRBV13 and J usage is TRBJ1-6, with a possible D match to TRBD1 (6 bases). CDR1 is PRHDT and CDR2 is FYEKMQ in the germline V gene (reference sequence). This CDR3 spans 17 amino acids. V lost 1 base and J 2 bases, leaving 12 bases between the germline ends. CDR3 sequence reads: CASSLEGGRTYNSPLHF. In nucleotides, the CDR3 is TGTGCCAGCAGCTTAGAAGGGGGAAGGACCTATAATTCACCCCTCCACTTT. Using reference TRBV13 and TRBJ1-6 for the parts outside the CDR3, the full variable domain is AAGVIQSPRHLIKEKRETATLKCYPIPRHDTVYWYQQGPGQDPQFLISFYEKMQSDKGSIPDRFSAQQFSDYHSELNMSSLELGDSALYFCASSLEGGRTYNSPLHFGNGTRLTVT.

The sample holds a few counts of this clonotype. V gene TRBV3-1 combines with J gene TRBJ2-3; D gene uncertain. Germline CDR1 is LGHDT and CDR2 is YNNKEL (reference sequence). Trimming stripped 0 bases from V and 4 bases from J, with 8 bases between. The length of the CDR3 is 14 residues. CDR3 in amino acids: CASSQEARSDTQYF. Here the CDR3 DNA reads TGTGCCAGCAGCCAAGAGGCCCGGTCAGATACGCAGTATTTT.

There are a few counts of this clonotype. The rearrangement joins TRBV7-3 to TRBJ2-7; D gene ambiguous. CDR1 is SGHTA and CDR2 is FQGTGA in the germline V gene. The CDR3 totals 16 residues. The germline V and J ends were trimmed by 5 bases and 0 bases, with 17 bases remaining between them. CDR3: CASSPGGSFISYEQYF. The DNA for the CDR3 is TGTGCCAGCAGCCCCGGTGGGTCTTTTATCTCCTACGAGCAGTACTTC.

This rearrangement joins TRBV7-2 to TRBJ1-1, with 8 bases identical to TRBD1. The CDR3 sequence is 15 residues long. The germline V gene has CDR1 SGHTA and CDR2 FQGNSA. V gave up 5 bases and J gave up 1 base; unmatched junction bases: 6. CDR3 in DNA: TGTGCCAGCAGCCTTCACGGGACAGGGAACACTGAAGCTTTCTTT. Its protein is CASSLHGTGNTEAFF.

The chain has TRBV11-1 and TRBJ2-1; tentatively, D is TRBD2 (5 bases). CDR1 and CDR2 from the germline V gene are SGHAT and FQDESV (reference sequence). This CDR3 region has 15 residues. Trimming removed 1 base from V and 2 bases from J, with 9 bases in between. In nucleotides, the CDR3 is TGTGCCAGCAGCTTAGAACTAGTAACCTACAATGAGCAGTTCTTC. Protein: CASSLELVTYNEQFF.

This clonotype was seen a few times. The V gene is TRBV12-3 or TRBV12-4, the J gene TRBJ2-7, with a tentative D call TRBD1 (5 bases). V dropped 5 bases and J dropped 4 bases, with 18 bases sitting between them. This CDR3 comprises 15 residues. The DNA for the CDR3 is TGTGCCAGCAGTGCCCCGACAGTGGCAGTGTACGAGCAGTACTTC. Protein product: CASSAPTVAVYEQYF.

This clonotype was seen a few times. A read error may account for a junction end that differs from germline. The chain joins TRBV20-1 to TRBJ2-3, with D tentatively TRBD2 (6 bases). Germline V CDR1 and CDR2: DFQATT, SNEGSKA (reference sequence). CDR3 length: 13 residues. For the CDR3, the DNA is TGCAGTGCCAGAGGGGAGGGCACAGATACGCAGTATTTT. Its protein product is CSARGEGTDTQYF.

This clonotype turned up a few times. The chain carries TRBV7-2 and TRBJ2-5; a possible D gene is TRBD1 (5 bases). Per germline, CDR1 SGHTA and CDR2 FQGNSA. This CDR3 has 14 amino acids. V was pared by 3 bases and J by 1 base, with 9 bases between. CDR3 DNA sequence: TGTGCCAGCAGCTTCTCGACAGCCCAAGAGACCCAGTACTTC. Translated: CASSFSTAQETQYF. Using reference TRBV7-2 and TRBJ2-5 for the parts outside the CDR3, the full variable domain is GAGVSQSPSNKVTEKGKDVELRCDPISGHTALYWYRQSLGQGLEFLIYFQGNSAPDKSGLPSDRFSAERTGGSVSTLTIQRTQQEDSAVYLCASSFSTAQETQYFGPGTRLLVL.